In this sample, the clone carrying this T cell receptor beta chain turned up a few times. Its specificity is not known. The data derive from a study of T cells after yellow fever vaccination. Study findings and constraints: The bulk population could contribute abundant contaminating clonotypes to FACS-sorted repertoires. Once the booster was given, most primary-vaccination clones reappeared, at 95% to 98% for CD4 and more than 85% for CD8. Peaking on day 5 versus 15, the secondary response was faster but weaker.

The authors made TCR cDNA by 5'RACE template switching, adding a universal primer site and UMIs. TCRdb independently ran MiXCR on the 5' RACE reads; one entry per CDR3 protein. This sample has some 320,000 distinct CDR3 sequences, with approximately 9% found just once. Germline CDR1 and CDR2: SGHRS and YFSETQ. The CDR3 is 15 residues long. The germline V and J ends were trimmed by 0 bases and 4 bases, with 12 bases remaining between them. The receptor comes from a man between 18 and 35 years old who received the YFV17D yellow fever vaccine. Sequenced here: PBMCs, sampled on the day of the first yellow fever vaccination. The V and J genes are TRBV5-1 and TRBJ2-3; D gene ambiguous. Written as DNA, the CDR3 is TGCGCCAGCAGCTTGGTGGCGACTGATGCAGATACGCAGTATTTT. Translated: CASSLVATDADTQYF.